This entry features one T cell receptor beta chain sequence. These data are taken from a study of blood T cell repertoires in COVID-19. Study summary: Samples representing acute and convalescent COVID-19 were sourced from the United States, Italy and Spain.

Either two negative PCRs, clearance, or symptom resolution qualified Cohort 3 donors as recovered. The CDR3 length is 15 residues. With 2 bases clipped from V and 7 bases from J, the junction kept 5 bases outside the gene matches. Germline V gene data show CDR1 as MDHEN and CDR2 as SYDVKM. Generated by immunoSEQ multiplex PCR, the TCRdb table keeps only in-frame clones and is missing some. Among a few hundred thousand clones listed, around 89% were seen once. The sequence was collected from a woman aged 25 to 45 who had recovered from COVID-19. The chain couples TRBV28 to TRBJ1-6; TRBD1 matches 7 bases. Source material: PBMCs or T cells enriched from blood (not recorded which). In nucleotides, the CDR3 is TGTGCCAGCAGTTTAGTCGACAGGGCAAATTCACCCCTCCACTTT. It specifies CASSLVDRANSPLHF.